The rows below give T cell receptor beta chains drawn from one sample of a study of cytomegalovirus exposure and HLA in healthy donors. Using immunoSEQ multiplex PCR, the repertoire was profiled, and TCRdb retains in-frame clones only, with some absent. The sample has over 110,000 clones, over 70% seen once; the top ten hold about 0.91%. The specimen was PBMCs. The receptors derive from a man in his late teens or twenties in good health and CMV-seronegative. Both conserved end residues are part of each CDR3. A D gene is named only where the DNA matches it firmly. Size values are once, few and many counts, or a class for expanded clones, and some rows have none.

v_gene	d_gene	j_gene	abundance	CDR3aa	CDR3nt
TRBV30	NA	TRBJ1-5	few	CAWSSGNQPQHF	TGTGCCTGGAGTTCGGGGAATCAGCCCCAGCATTTT
TRBV2	NA	TRBJ1-3	NA	CASSEVPVSGNTIYF	TGTGCCAGCAGTGAAGTCCCGGTCTCTGGAAACACCATATATTTT
TRBV7-2	NA	TRBJ2-1	once	CASSVGPGRWSDEQFF	TGTGCCAGCAGCGTTGGACCGGGGAGGTGGTCGGATGAGCAGTTCTTC
TRBV4-3	NA	TRBJ2-7	NA	CASSQGRGSYEQYF	TGCGCCAGCAGCCAGGGAAGGGGAAGCTACGAGCAGTACTTC
TRBV18	NA	TRBJ2-3	NA	CASSPGTISTQYF	TGTGCCAGCTCACCAGGCACTATATCCACGCAGTATTTT
TRBV2	NA	TRBJ1-6	NA	CASSSTGSNSPLHF	TGTGCCAGCAGCAGCACAGGGTCGAATTCACCCCTCCACTTT
TRBV14	NA	TRBJ2-7	NA	CASSRWGDSYEQYF	TGTGCCAGCAGCCGATGGGGGGACTCCTACGAGCAGTACTTC
TRBV10-3	TRBD2	TRBJ2-1	NA	CAIRDGGAGNEQFF	TGTGCCATCAGGGACGGGGGGGCCGGTAATGAGCAGTTCTTC
TRBV9	NA	TRBJ1-3	NA	CASSGGGTGNTIYF	TGTGCCAGCAGTGGGGGGGGGACTGGAAACACCATATATTTT
TRBV18	TRBD2	TRBJ2-3	NA	CASWTSVGTDTQYF	TGTGCCAGCTGGACTAGCGTGGGCACAGATACGCAGTATTTT
TRBV12-2	NA	TRBJ1-1	NA	CASRGGAHTEAFF	TGTGCAAGTCGAGGGGGCGCGCACACTGAAGCTTTCTTT
TRBV7-2	NA	TRBJ2-7	once	CASSLVPGTYEQYF	TGTGCCAGCAGCTTAGTTCCAGGAACGTACGAGCAGTACTTC
TRBV4-3	NA	TRBJ2-7	once	CASSPQGIVAYEQYF	TGCGCCAGCAGCCCCCAGGGGATCGTCGCCTACGAGCAGTACTTC
TRBV9	NA	TRBJ1-5	few	CASSVVAPVKGPTTGTPQHF	TGTGCCAGCAGCGTAGTAGCCCCCGTAAAAGGCCCTACGACTGGAACGCCCCAGCATTTT
TRBV11-2	TRBD1	TRBJ1-2	NA	CASMLTGASADGYTF	TGTGCCAGCATGCTGACAGGGGCCTCGGCGGATGGCTACACCTTC
TRBV9	TRBD2	TRBJ2-3	NA	CASSVGLAGGWGDTQYF	TGTGCCAGCAGCGTAGGACTAGCGGGGGGTTGGGGAGATACGCAGTATTTT
TRBV30	NA	TRBJ1-4	NA	CAWSVNRNEKLFF	TGTGCCTGGAGTGTAAATCGTAATGAAAAACTGTTTTTT
TRBV7-2	NA	TRBJ2-4	NA	CASTRTGNIQYF	TGTGCCAGCACCCGGACGGGGAACATTCAGTACTTC
TRBV27	TRBD1	TRBJ1-6	NA	CASSLGQTGAYNSPLHF	TGTGCCAGCAGTTTAGGACAGACAGGGGCCTATAATTCCCCCCTCCACTTT
TRBV2	TRBD1	TRBJ1-3	NA	CASRLGQANTIYF	TGTGCCAGCAGACTGGGACAGGCAAACACCATATATTTT
TRBV4-3	TRBD2	TRBJ2-1	NA	CASSQVSAGGVYNEQFF	TGCGCCAGCAGCCAAGTTTCAGCGGGGGGGGTCTACAATGAGCAGTTCTTC
TRBV6-1	NA	TRBJ1-6	few	CASSLTGNSPLHF	TGTGCCAGCAGTTTGACAGGAAATTCACCCCTCCACTTT
TRBV7-2	TRBD1	TRBJ2-7	NA	CASSLATGASYEQYF	TGTGCCAGCAGCTTAGCGACAGGGGCGTCCTACGAGCAGTACTTC
TRBV6-5	NA	TRBJ1-1	NA	CASRTLTGNTEAFF	TGTGCCAGCAGGACACTGACAGGGAACACTGAAGCTTTCTTT
TRBV5-1	TRBD2	TRBJ2-5	NA	CASSLGGTSRETQYF	TGCGCCAGCAGCTTGGGTGGGACTAGTCGTGAGACCCAGTACTTC
TRBV7-3	NA	TRBJ2-3	NA	CASSTGGARTDTQYF	TGTGCCAGCAGCACAGGGGGGGCTCGTACGGATACGCAGTATTTT
TRBV10-3	TRBD2	TRBJ2-3	few	CAISVAGGATDTQYF	TGTGCCATCAGTGTAGCGGGGGGCGCGACAGATACGCAGTATTTT
TRBV7-3	TRBD2	TRBJ2-1	NA	CASSSTRLANEQFF	TGTGCCAGCAGCTCCACCAGACTAGCCAATGAGCAGTTCTTC